The 13 T cell receptor beta chains below all came from one sample that was sequenced in a study of T cell changes during pregnancy in multiple sclerosis. Profiling relied on immunoSEQ multiplex PCR, and the TCRdb table lists in-frame clones only, not all of them. The table shows roughly 90,000 clones, with over 80% occurring only once. The source material was peripheral blood, sampled in the first trimester of pregnancy. The receptor set was obtained from a female donor with multiple sclerosis, enrolled in a pregnancy study.

The DNA of the CDR3 is TGTGCCAGCAGCTTAGGGGCCATGCGGGGGACCGACAATGAGCAGTTCTTC. This sequence encodes CASSLGAMRGTDNEQFF. The chain is built from TRBV13 and TRBJ2-1, with 7 bases aligning to TRBD2. CDR3 length: 17 amino acids. Germline trimming cut 0 bases from V and 5 bases from J; bases unmatched to any gene: 10. CDR1 PRHDT and CDR2 FYEKMQ come from the germline V gene (reference sequence).

The chain has TRBV9 and TRBJ2-1; TRBD2 agrees at 9 bases. Germline CDR1 is SGDLS and CDR2 is YYNGEE. V lost 0 bases to trimming and J lost 7 bases; unmatched junction nucleotides: 5. The CDR3 totals 15 residues. The CDR3 sequence: CASSVDPSGTNEQFF. DNA of the CDR3: TGTGCCAGCAGCGTAGACCCTAGCGGGACTAATGAGCAGTTCTTC.

In regard to this clone: Germline is not matched at one junction end, which may reflect a read error. This sequence joins TRBV7-6 and TRBJ2-2; the match to TRBD2 covers 10 bases. This CDR3 contains 16 residues. Germline V lookup: CDR1 SGHVS, CDR2 FNYEAQ. The CDR3 loop is CVSSDPRTSGTGELFF. The DNA of the CDR3 is TGTGTCAGCAGCGACCCCCGGACTAGCGGCACCGGGGAGCTGTTTTTT.

The chain combines TRBV19 with TRBJ1-2; 7 bases match TRBD1. V shed 9 bases, J shed 3 bases, and the junction held 4 bases outside the gene matches. The CDR3 has 12 residues. Germline V gene data show CDR1 as LNHDA and CDR2 as SQIVND (reference sequence). Here the CDR3 reads CASMGQYYGYTF. DNA of the CDR3: TGTGCCAGCATGGGACAGTACTATGGCTACACCTTC.

V is TRBV7-3 and J is TRBJ2-5, with no clear D. This CDR3 is 14 amino acids long. V was trimmed by 3 bases and J by 4 bases, leaving 12 bases between them. Germline CDR1 is SGHTA and CDR2 is FQGTGA. This chain's CDR3 is CASSLTPDGETQYF. CDR3 nucleotides: TGTGCCAGCAGCTTGACACCCGACGGAGAGACCCAGTACTTC.

V is TRBV7-2 and J is TRBJ1-3, with D perhaps TRBD1 (5 bases). There are 15 residues in the CDR3. Trimming pared 3 bases from V and 0 bases from J, leaving 9 bases between. Germline assignment: CDR1 SGHTA and CDR2 FQGNSA. CDR3 sequence: CASSLRGSSGNTIYF. Here the CDR3 DNA reads TGTGCCAGCAGCTTGCGGGGGAGCTCTGGAAACACCATATATTTT.

V is TRBV7-8 and J is TRBJ1-4; maybe TRBD1 (6 bases). CDR1 is SGHVS, CDR2 FQNEAQ, per germline. Trimming took off 2 bases at V and 8 bases at J, with 12 bases between the two ends. This CDR3 comprises 14 residues. The CDR3 nucleotides are TGTGCCAGCAGCTTATCGGGCAGGGGCGAAAAACTGTTTTTT. It yields the protein CASSLSGRGEKLFF.

The chain uses TRBV7-9 and TRBJ1-1, with TRBD1 matching over 9 bases. Losses at the gene ends were 5 bases for V and 1 base for J; bases not matched to a gene: 8. The CDR3 consists of 16 residues. From germline, CDR1 is SEHNR and CDR2 FQNEAQ (reference sequence). The CDR3 coding sequence is TGTGCCAGCAGCACGGGGACAGGGATCGGGAACACTGAAGCTTTCTTT. Protein sequence: CASSTGTGIGNTEAFF.

J is TRBJ2-1 and V is TRBV13; 8 bases align to TRBD1. Germline V gives CDR1 PRHDT, CDR2 FYEKMQ (reference sequence). Losses at the gene ends were 4 bases for V and 9 bases for J; bases not matched to a gene: 11. The CDR3 totals 15 residues. In DNA form, the CDR3 reads TGTGCCAGCAGCTATACCGGGACAGGAGCCACTGAGCAGTTCTTC. This gives the protein CASSYTGTGATEQFF.

The genes are TRBV5-5 and TRBJ2-5; D ambiguous. Trimming took 0 bases from V and 5 from J, leaving 11 bases between them. The CDR3 is 14 residues long. Per germline, CDR1 SGHKS and CDR2 YYEKEE (reference sequence). The CDR3 loop reads CASSLEPGAETQYF. Written as DNA, the CDR3 is TGTGCCAGCAGCTTGGAACCGGGTGCGGAGACCCAGTACTTC.

The rearrangement links TRBV10-3 to TRBJ2-7; D perhaps matches TRBD1 (6 bases). Germline assignment: CDR1 ENHRY and CDR2 SYGVKD. The CDR3 runs to 14 residues. Between the trimmed V and J ends, which lost 5 bases and 5 bases, there was a span of 16 bases. CDR3 in DNA: TGTGCCATCAGTCCCGGGACACCCGGCCACGAGCAGTACTTC. It codes for CAISPGTPGHEQYF.

The rearrangement joins TRBV15 to TRBJ1-2; TRBD1 is a possible D gene (5 bases). Germline V gene lookup returns CDR1 LNHNV and CDR2 YYDKDF (reference sequence). There are 14 residues in the CDR3. The V and J ends lost 0 bases and 6 bases respectively, with 11 bases between them. The CDR3 DNA reads as TGTGCCACCAGCAGAGATGTGGGGGGTAATGGCTACACCTTC. Its translation is CATSRDVGGNGYTF. Full variable domain (missing parts from reference TRBV15 and TRBJ1-2): DAMVIQNPRYQVTQFGKPVTLSCSQTLNHNVMYWYQQKSSQAPKLLFHYYDKDFNNEADTPDNFQSRRPNTSFCFLDIRSPGLGDTAMYLCATSRDVGGNGYTFGSGTRLTVV.

The chain is built from TRBV19 and TRBJ1-5, with D tentatively TRBD1 (6 bases). The V and J ends lost 9 bases and 1 base respectively, with 19 bases between them. This CDR3 has 16 amino acids. Germline CDR1 LNHDA, CDR2 SQIVND (reference sequence). CDR3 protein: CASSTTGGLSNQPQHF. The CDR3 DNA is TGTGCCAGCTCCACGACCGGGGGGCTGAGCAATCAGCCCCAGCATTTT.